This record covers a single TCR beta chain. This sample was taken from a study of T cells in Graves' hyperthyroidism and ophthalmopathy. RNA transcripts gave rise to amplified TCR beta CDR3 regions. When the TCR CDR3 underwent first-round RT-PCR, the HTBI primer set was used. Using its own MiXCR run on the multiplex PCR reads, TCRdb lists one record per CDR3 protein. The table lists hundreds of thousands of distinct CDR3 sequences, about 45% of them singletons. CDR1 MGHDK and CDR2 SYGVNS come from the germline V gene. The CDR3 sequence is 14 residues long. The chain carries TRBV25-1 and TRBJ1-5; 9 positions match TRBD1. Input material: peripheral blood or thyroid tissue (not recorded which). This clonotype was sampled from an adult man with Graves' disease, either hyperthyroidism or ophthalmopathy (not recorded which). CDR3 nucleotide sequence: TGTGCTATCCCCGGGACAGGGATGGGGCAGCCCCAGCATTTT. This sequence encodes CAIPGTGMGQPQHF.